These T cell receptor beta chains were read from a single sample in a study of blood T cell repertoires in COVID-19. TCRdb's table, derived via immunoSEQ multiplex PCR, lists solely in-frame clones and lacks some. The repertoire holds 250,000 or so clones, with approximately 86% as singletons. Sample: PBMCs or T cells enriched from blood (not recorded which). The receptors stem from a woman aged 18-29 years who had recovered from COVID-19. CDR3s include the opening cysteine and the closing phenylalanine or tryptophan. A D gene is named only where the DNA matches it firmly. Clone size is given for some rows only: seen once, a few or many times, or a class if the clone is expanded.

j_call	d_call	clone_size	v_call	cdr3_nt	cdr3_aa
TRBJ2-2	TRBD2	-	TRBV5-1	TGCGCCAGCAGCCCGACTAGCGGGAGGAGATCCACCGGGGAGCTGTTTTTT	CASSPTSGRRSTGELFF
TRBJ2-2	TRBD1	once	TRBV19	TGTGCCAGCCGCCTTACAGGGGACACCGGGGAGCTGTTTTTT	CASRLTGDTGELFF
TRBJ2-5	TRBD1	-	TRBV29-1	TGCAGCGCCCGGGACAGGGTTAAAGAGACCCAGTACTTC	CSARDRVKETQYF
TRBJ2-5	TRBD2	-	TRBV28	TGTGCCAGCAGTTTATACGGGTATGGGGCTAGCGGGAGTACCCAGTACTTC	CASSLYGYGASGSTQYF
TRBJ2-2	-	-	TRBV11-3	TGTGCCAGCAGCCTGGGACACCAGAACACCGGGGAGCTGTTTTTT	CASSLGHQNTGELFF
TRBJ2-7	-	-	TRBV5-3	TGTGCCAGAAGCTTGAGGGGGTCCGGATACGAGCAGTACTTC	CARSLRGSGYEQYF
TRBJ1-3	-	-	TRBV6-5	TGTGCCAGCAGTTCCCCAGCGGGATTCTCTGGAAACACCATATATTTT	CASSSPAGFSGNTIYF
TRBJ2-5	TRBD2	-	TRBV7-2	TGTGCCAGCAGCTTAGTGGCTAGCGGGGGCCAAGAGACCCAGTACTTC	CASSLVASGGQETQYF
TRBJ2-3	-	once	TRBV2	TGTGCCAGCAGTGGTAGCCGGGATACGCAGTATTTT	CASSGSRDTQYF
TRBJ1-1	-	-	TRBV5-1	TGCGCCAGTTCCCCTGAGGCGGGGAGGACTGAAGCTTTCTTT	CASSPEAGRTEAFF
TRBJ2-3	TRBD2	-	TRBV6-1	TGTGCCAGCAGTGAATACTGGGGTTTGGCGGGAGTGGGAGATACGCAGTATTTT	CASSEYWGLAGVGDTQYF
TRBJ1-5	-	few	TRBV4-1	TGCGCCAGCAGCCAAATATTCGGTAGCAATCAGCCCCAGCATTTT	CASSQIFGSNQPQHF
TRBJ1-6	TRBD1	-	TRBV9	TGTGCCAGCAGCGTAGCTCACAGGGACCCAACATTGTGGGGACAGGGGGCCTCACCCCTCCACTTT	CASSVAHRDPTLWGQGASPLHF
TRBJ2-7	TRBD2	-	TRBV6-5	TGTGCCAGCAGCCCGGGGGGATCCTACGAGCAGTACTTC	CASSPGGSYEQYF
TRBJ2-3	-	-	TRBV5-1	TGCGCCAGCAGCTTGGTGGTGGCCTCCCCAGATACGCAGTATTTT	CASSLVVASPDTQYF
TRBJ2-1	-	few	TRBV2	TGTGCCAGCAAGTTCAGGAATAATGAGCAGTTCTTC	CASKFRNNEQFF
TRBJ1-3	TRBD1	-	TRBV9	TGTGCCAGCAGTGGGGACAGGGACGGAAACACCATATATTTT	CASSGDRDGNTIYF
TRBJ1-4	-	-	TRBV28	-	CASSSGQGYFGDEKLFF
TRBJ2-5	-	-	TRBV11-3	TGTGCCAGCAGCTCACTTGACGAGCCGGGAGAGACCCAGTACTTC	CASSSLDEPGETQYF
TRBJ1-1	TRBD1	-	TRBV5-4	TGTGCCAGCAGCTTGGTTGGACAGGGGGCTGTGGCTTTCTTT	CASSLVGQGAVAFF
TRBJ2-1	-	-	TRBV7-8	TGTGCCAGCAGCTCAATTAGCGGAGTTAACAATGAGCAGTTCTTC	CASSSISGVNNEQFF
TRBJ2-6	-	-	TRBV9	TGTGCCAGCAACCAAAACAGGGCTACCGGGGCCAACGTCCTGACTTTC	CASNQNRATGANVLTF
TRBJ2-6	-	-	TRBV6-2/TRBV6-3	TGTGCCAGCAGTTACGATGCACTTTCTGGGGCCAACGTCCTGACTTTC	CASSYDALSGANVLTF
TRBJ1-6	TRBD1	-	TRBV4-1	TGCGCCAGCAGCCAAGAGGACAGGGTCTATTCACCCCTCCACTTT	CASSQEDRVYSPLHF
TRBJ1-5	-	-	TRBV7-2	TGTGCCAGCAGCTCCGGACAGCACCAGCCCCAGCATTTT	CASSSGQHQPQHF
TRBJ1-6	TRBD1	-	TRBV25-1	TGTGCCAGCAGTGCCTCGGGACAGGGGTTGACCCTCCACTTT	CASSASGQGLTLHF
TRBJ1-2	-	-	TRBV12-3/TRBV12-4	TGTGCCAGCAGTTTGTGGCCAGATAATCGCTACACCTTC	CASSLWPDNRYTF
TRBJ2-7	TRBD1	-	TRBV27	TGTGCCAGCAGCGGGACAGCGGACTACGAGCAGTACTTC	CASSGTADYEQYF
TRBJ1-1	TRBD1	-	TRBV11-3	TGTGCCAGCAGCGTTACGGGACAGAGTAACACTGAAGCTTTCTTT	CASSVTGQSNTEAFF
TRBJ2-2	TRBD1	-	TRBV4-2	TGTGCCAGCAGCCTTGGACAGGGCGGCACCGGGGAGCTGTTTTTT	CASSLGQGGTGELFF
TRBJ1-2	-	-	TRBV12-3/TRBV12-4	TGTGCCAGCAGTTTAAGTCTTGCGCTTGGCTACACCTTC	CASSLSLALGYTF
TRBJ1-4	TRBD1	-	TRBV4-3	TGCGCCAGCAGCCGAATACAGGGGGAAAATGAAAAACTGTTTTTT	CASSRIQGENEKLFF
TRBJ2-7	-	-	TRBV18	TGTGCCAGCTCACCCGGACTCATAGTATCCTACGAGCAGTACTTC	CASSPGLIVSYEQYF
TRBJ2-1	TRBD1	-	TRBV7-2	TGTGCCAGCAGCCCCAAGGTGACAGGGCCAGGCAATGAGCAGTTCTTC	CASSPKVTGPGNEQFF
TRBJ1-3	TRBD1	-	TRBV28	TGTGCCAGCAGTATCACATACTCGGACAGGGGAAACACCATATATTTT	CASSITYSDRGNTIYF
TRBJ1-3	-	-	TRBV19	TGTGCCAGTAGTATATCGGCAGGGGAGAACACCATATATTTT	CASSISAGENTIYF
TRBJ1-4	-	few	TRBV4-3	TGCGCCAGCAGCCAAGCGCGGGACCCTAATGAAAAACTGTTTTTT	CASSQARDPNEKLFF
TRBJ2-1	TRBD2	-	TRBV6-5	TGTGCCAGCAGTCCTAGCGGACCGTCTAACGGTGAGCAGTTCTTC	CASSPSGPSNGEQFF
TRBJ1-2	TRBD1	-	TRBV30	TGTGCCTGGACTCCCGACAGGGGGCAAAACTATGGCTACACCTTC	CAWTPDRGQNYGYTF
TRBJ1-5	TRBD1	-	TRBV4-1	TGCGCCAGCAGCCAGACACCGGGACAGCGATTAAATAGCAATCAGCCCCAGCATTTT	CASSQTPGQRLNSNQPQHF